This T cell receptor beta chain was profiled in a study of cytomegalovirus exposure and HLA in healthy donors. Study-wide findings and caveats: Rarity characterized most TCR sequences, yet some public TCRs appeared in many donors. The study listed around 150 cytomegalovirus-associated TCR beta chains.

As to this clone: The target antigen is unknown.

The primer mix had 60 Vbeta and 13 Jbeta primers. Profiling relied on immunoSEQ multiplex PCR, and the TCRdb table lists in-frame clones only, not all of them. The sample lists about 150,000 clones, 77% occurring once. This CDR3 has 13 residues. V was clipped by 6 bases and J by 7 bases; unmatched bases: 6. CDR1 and CDR2 (germline): MNHEY, SVGAGI. Sequencing used PBMCs. This chain connects TRBV6-5 to TRBJ1-2, with TRBD1 matching over 9 bases. The sequence came from a woman aged 25 to 39 in good health and CMV-seropositive. CDR3 amino acids: CASRKDRGSGYTF. CDR3 sequence (DNA): TGTGCCAGCAGAAAGGACAGGGGAAGTGGCTACACCTTC.